This paragraph reports one T cell receptor (beta chain). What it binds is unknown. This entry comes from a study of cytomegalovirus exposure and HLA in healthy donors. Study overall: Out of fewer than 500 genotyped donors, about 84% belonged to the Caucasian-associated ancestry cluster. Study findings and constraints: Most TCR sequences showed up rarely, but some public TCRs showed up in many donors.

The PCR contained 60 Vbeta and 13 Jbeta primers. Here immunoSEQ multiplex PCR was the method, and the copy in TCRdb shows in-frame clones only, minus some. This sample carries over 70,000 clones, around 81% of them seen once, and the ten largest clones take 2% to 2.5%. CDR1 is MDHEN, CDR2 SYDVKM, per germline. The V end was cut by 2 bases, the J end by 5 bases, with 4 bases between. This CDR3 is 11 amino acids long. The receptor comes from a young man in good health and CMV-seronegative. The sample comprised PBMCs. This chain connects TRBV28 to TRBJ2-7; D is undetermined. The CDR3 DNA follows: TGTGCCAGCAGTTTACTAGACGAGCAGTACTTC. It encodes CASSLLDEQYF.